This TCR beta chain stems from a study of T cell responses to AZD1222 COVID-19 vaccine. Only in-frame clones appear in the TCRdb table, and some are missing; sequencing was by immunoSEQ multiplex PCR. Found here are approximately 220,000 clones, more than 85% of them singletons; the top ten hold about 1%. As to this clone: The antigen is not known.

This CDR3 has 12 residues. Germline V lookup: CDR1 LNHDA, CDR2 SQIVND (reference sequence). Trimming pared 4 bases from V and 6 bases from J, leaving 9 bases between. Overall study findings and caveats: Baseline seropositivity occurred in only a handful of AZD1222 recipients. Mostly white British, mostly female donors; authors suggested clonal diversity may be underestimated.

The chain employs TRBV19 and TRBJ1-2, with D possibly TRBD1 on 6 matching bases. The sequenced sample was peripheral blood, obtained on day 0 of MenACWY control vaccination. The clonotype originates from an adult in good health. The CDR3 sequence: CASSRTADGYTF. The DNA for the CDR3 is TGTGCCAGTAGTAGGACAGCCGATGGCTACACCTTC.